This is a list of T cell receptor beta chains from one sample in a study of blood T cell repertoires in COVID-19. Method: immunoSEQ multiplex PCR; TCRdb's copy keeps in-frame clones and lacks some. The table includes a few hundred thousand clones, less than 85% detected once. Material: PBMCs or T cells enriched from blood (not recorded which). Receptors originate from a woman aged 45-60 years who had recovered from COVID-19. Both conserved end residues are trimmed from each CDR3.

J gene | V gene | CDR3 protein
TRBJ2-5 | TRBV5-6 | ASSLQFQETQY
TRBJ2-7 | TRBV19 | ASRVPTSAGGPGEQY
TRBJ1-1 | TRBV29-1 | SVVRDRSEAF
TRBJ1-1 | TRBV5-1 | ASSKDGANTEAF
TRBJ2-7 | TRBV12-3/TRBV12-4 | ATTGTGGTEQY
TRBJ1-2 | TRBV19 | ASRSSAGNVFYGYT
TRBJ2-7 | TRBV9 | ASSPLAGSSYEQY
TRBJ2-3 | TRBV6-1 | ASSASGTKGADTQY
TRBJ2-7 | TRBV4-1 | ASSSPGTGYGEQY
TRBJ1-3 | TRBV7-9 | ASSPLEGFDTIY
TRBJ2-1 | TRBV11-3 | ASSLRTSGGISYNEQF
TRBJ1-6 | TRBV9 | ASSVQGSASPLH
TRBJ2-7 | TRBV14 | ASSTHTYEQY
TRBJ2-7 | TRBV7-6 | ASSLAQVGQMTYEQY
TRBJ2-2 | TRBV9 | ASSVTGSTGELF
TRBJ1-5 | TRBV9 | ASSAPGHNQPQH
TRBJ2-3 | TRBV4-1 | ASSQVPRGTSGDTQY
TRBJ2-2 | TRBV4-3 | ASSQRQAGGLPTGELF
TRBJ1-2 | TRBV30 | AWRRQGRAYGYT
TRBJ1-5 | TRBV28 | ASSSQGFQPQH
TRBJ1-5 | TRBV19 | ATRDRDNQPQH
TRBJ2-3 | TRBV6-5 | AITSGGAGTDTQY
TRBJ1-4 | TRBV7-2 | ASSLDLATNEKLF
TRBJ2-7 | TRBV4-2 | ASSQGQGAAYEQY
TRBJ1-1 | TRBV27 | ASSPREGWSEAF